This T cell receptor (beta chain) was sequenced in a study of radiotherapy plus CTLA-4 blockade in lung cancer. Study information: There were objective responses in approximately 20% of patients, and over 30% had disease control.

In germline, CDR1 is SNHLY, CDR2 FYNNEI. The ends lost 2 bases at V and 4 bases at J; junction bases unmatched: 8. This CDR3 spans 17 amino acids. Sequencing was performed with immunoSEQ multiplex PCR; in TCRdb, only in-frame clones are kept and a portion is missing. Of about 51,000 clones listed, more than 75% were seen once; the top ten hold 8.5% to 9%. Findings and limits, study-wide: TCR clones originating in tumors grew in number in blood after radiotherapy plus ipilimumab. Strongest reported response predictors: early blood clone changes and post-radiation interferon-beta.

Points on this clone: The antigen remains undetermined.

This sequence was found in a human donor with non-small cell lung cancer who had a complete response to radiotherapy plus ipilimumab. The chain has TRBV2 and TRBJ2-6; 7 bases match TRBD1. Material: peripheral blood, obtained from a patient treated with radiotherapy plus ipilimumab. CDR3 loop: CASSELRGGSGANVLTF. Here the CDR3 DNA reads TGTGCCAGCAGTGAATTAAGAGGGGGCTCCGGGGCCAACGTCCTGACTTTC.